This T cell receptor beta chain stems from a study of T cells after yellow fever vaccination. TCRdb fed the 5' RACE reads into MiXCR, producing one record per CDR3 protein. The sample lists some 240,000 distinct CDR3 sequences, 5.2% occurring once. The CDR3 is 16 amino acids. V was shortened by 2 bases and J by 2 bases, with 13 bases between the two germline ends. This clonotype showed up just a few times. The chain uses TRBV12-3 or TRBV12-4 and TRBJ1-3; D might be TRBD1 (5 bases). Sequenced material: CD4+ T cells sorted from PBMCs, taken on the day of the yellow fever booster vaccination. The receptor was derived from a man younger than 35 who received the YFV17D yellow fever vaccine. Here the CDR3 reads CASSLPPGLPGNTIYF. Here the CDR3 DNA reads TGTGCCAGCAGTTTACCCCCAGGGTTACCTGGAAACACCATATATTTT.